The TCR beta chain described here comes from a study of blood T cell repertoires in COVID-19. The overall study: There were acute and convalescent COVID-19 samples, and they came from the United States, Italy and Spain. Sample material is recorded as cDNA or gDNA derived from T cells, B-cell-depleted T cells, or PBMCs.

Participants came from roughly 24 US areas, aged about 18 to 89 years. Two consecutive negative NP/OP PCR tests, clearance, or resolved symptoms defined Cohort 3 recovery. The V end was cut by 2 bases, the J end by 0 bases, with 10 bases between. Germline V gene data show CDR1 as MGHRA and CDR2 as YSYEKL. CDR3 length: 15 amino acids. The data were produced by immunoSEQ multiplex PCR, yet TCRdb's version contains in-frame clones alone and is incomplete. Of a few hundred thousand clones in the sample, 70% to 85% were seen once. The TCR comes from an older woman who had recovered from COVID-19. Sequencing used PBMCs or T cells enriched from blood (not recorded which). The chain couples TRBV4-1 to TRBJ1-1, with unresolved D. The CDR3 protein is CASSQPQDMNTEAFF. CDR3 nucleotide sequence: TGCGCCAGCAGCCAACCACAAGACATGAACACTGAAGCTTTCTTT.